The next 15 T cell receptor beta chains were all read from a single sample in a study of Ad26.COV2.S vaccination and SARS-CoV-2 variants. Treatment noted: about 20 received Ad26.COV2.S at low or high dose, single or two shots; roughly five received placebo; per-sample allocation not given. Day 63 following the first vaccine or placebo injection was when the samples were taken. Libraries were prepared by immunoSEQ multiplex PCR; TCRdb keeps only in-frame clonotypes and omits some of them. Of some 320,000 clones listed, about 86% were seen once; the top ten hold less than 2%. Material: peripheral blood, obtained in a trial of Ad26.COV2.S vaccine versus placebo. All receptors come from a person between 18 and 65 years old who received the Ad26.COV2.S COVID-19 vaccine or a placebo.

This chain joins TRBV30 and TRBJ1-2, with no clear D. V was pared by 5 bases and J by 2 bases, with 9 bases between. Germline V gene data show CDR1 as GTSNPN and CDR2 as SVGIG (reference sequence). This CDR3 is built from 12 residues. In DNA form, the CDR3 reads TGTGCCTGGGGGGAAGGAAACTATGGCTACACCTTC. Translating gives CAWGEGNYGYTF.

This chain links TRBV29-1 with TRBJ1-1, with D unclear. The CDR3 sequence is 14 residues long. Germline V gene data show CDR1 as SQVTM and CDR2 as ANQGSEA. V lost 3 bases and J 1 base, leaving 12 bases between the germline ends. CDR3 region: CSVDPHGQNTEAFF. The CDR3 DNA reads as TGCAGCGTTGACCCCCACGGGCAGAACACTGAAGCTTTCTTT.

The chain has TRBV3-1 (or the pseudogene TRBV3-2) and TRBJ1-1; D call uncertain. Trimming left V 4 bases short and J 1 base short, with 10 bases between. Looked up from germline, CDR1 is LGHDT and CDR2 is YNNKEL (reference sequence). The CDR3 loop spans 14 amino acids. DNA of the CDR3: TGTGCCAGCAGCCGTGTCAGACAGAACACTGAAGCTTTCTTT. Its protein is CASSRVRQNTEAFF.

The chain recombines TRBV21-1 with TRBJ2-1; the table assigns TRBD2, which was not confirmed against the DNA. TRBV21-1 is classified as a pseudogene. The CDR3 is made up of 16 amino acids. In DNA, the CDR3 is TGTGCCAGCAGCAAAAGGTACTGGGGGGCCTACAATGAGCAGTTCTTC. Its protein product is CASSKRYWGAYNEQFF.

V gene TRBV5-1 combines with J gene TRBJ1-1; TRBD1 matches at 10 bases. J was trimmed by 5 bases and V by 3 bases; bases with no gene match: 10. Per germline, CDR1 SGHRS and CDR2 YFSETQ. The CDR3 is 16 amino acids. The CDR3 sequence: CASSYGTGVWRTEAFF. Here the CDR3 DNA reads TGCGCCAGCAGCTATGGGACAGGGGTGTGGAGAACTGAAGCTTTCTTT.

This clone was recorded only once. The genes are TRBV7-9 and TRBJ1-5, with D perhaps TRBD1 (6 bases). V lost 1 base, J lost 8 bases, and 15 bases lay in between. This CDR3 contains 15 residues. Germline V CDR1 and CDR2: SEHNR, FQNEAQ (reference sequence). CDR3 protein: CASSLGQAIGEPQHF. The CDR3 DNA reads as TGTGCCAGCAGCTTAGGACAGGCTATCGGTGAGCCCCAGCATTTT.

The chain combines TRBV29-1 with TRBJ2-5; the match to TRBD2 covers 13 bases. The length of the CDR3 is 18 residues. Germline V gene sequence: CDR1 SQVTM, CDR2 ANQGSEA. Losses at the gene ends were 3 bases for V and 5 bases for J; bases not matched to a gene: 15. CDR3 in DNA: TGCAGCGTTGATCCGTGGGGGACTAGCGGGGAGGCGCGGGAGACCCAGTACTTC. Protein sequence: CSVDPWGTSGEARETQYF.

This clone was seen only once. The V and J genes are TRBV19 and TRBJ1-6; D is possibly TRBD1 (6 bases). Trimming cost V 8 bases and J 5 bases, with 13 bases left between them. The length of the CDR3 is 14 residues. CDR1 LNHDA and CDR2 SQIVND come from the germline V gene (reference sequence). Written as DNA, the CDR3 is TGTGCCAGTCGATGGGGGGCGGATAATTCACCCCTCCACTTT. Translated: CASRWGADNSPLHF.

J is TRBJ2-3 and V is TRBV6-2 or TRBV6-3, with D possibly matching TRBD1 (6 bases). Germline-derived CDR1 and CDR2 are MNHEY and SVGEGT. The CDR3 is 12 amino acids. Between the trimmed V and J ends, which lost 6 bases and 6 bases, there was a span of 10 bases. The CDR3: CASSVRGDTQYF. The CDR3 DNA follows: TGTGCCAGCAGCGTGAGGGGGGATACGCAGTATTTT.

The chain joins TRBV7-8 to TRBJ1-6; a possible D gene is TRBD1 (6 bases). Per germline, CDR1 SGHVS and CDR2 FQNEAQ. Trimming cost V 0 bases and J 10 bases, with 10 bases left between them. The CDR3 runs to 14 residues. The CDR3 sequence: CASSLAGGPSPLHF. DNA of the CDR3: TGTGCCAGCAGCTTAGCTGGGGGGCCGTCACCCCTCCACTTT.

This chain connects TRBV6-6 to TRBJ1-1; 8 bases align to TRBD1. The germline V gene encodes CDR1 MNHNY and CDR2 SVGAGI (reference sequence). The CDR3 loop spans 14 amino acids. The J segment lost 1 base and the V segment lost 5 bases, leaving 3 bases of the junction unmatched. The CDR3 protein is CASSQGTGNTEAFF. DNA for the CDR3: TGTGCCAGCAGTCAAGGGACAGGGAACACTGAAGCTTTCTTT.

In the case of this clone: A single base separates this from a much larger clone, so it may be a read error. V and J are TRBV4-1 and TRBJ1-1; D remains ambiguous. The germline gives CDR1 MGHRA, CDR2 YSYEKL. V dropped 1 base and J dropped 2 bases, with 8 bases sitting between them. There are 14 residues in the CDR3. CDR3 sequence reads: CASSQGRVNTEAFF. Here the CDR3 DNA reads TGCGCCAGCAGCCAAGGGAGGGTAAACACTGAAGCTTTCTTT.

The J gene is TRBJ2-6, the V gene TRBV10-3; 8 bases fit TRBD1. CDR1 and CDR2 (germline): ENHRY, SYGVKD. This CDR3 spans 15 amino acids. The V segment lost 6 bases and the J segment 2 bases; nucleotides outside the gene matches: 3. The CDR3 here is CAISPDRAGANVLTF. The CDR3 bases are TGTGCCATCAGCCCGGACAGGGCTGGGGCCAACGTCCTGACTTTC.

The rearrangement joins TRBV4-3 to TRBJ1-1; unclear D gene. V lost 0 bases and J lost 5, with 10 bases in between. The CDR3 contains 14 residues. Germline V CDR1 and CDR2: LGHNA, YSLEER. The CDR3 spells CASSQERTGTEAFF. CDR3 DNA: TGCGCCAGCAGCCAAGAGAGGACTGGGACTGAAGCTTTCTTT.

V and J are TRBV2 and TRBJ1-5; the D gene is possibly TRBD1 (6 bases). CDR3 length equals 13 residues. The germline V gene has CDR1 SNHLY and CDR2 FYNNEI. Trimming removed 7 bases at V and 1 base at J, with 8 bases between. The CDR3 region has the DNA TGTGCCAGCAAGGACAGAAGCAATCAGCCCCAGCATTTT. This codes for CASKDRSNQPQHF.